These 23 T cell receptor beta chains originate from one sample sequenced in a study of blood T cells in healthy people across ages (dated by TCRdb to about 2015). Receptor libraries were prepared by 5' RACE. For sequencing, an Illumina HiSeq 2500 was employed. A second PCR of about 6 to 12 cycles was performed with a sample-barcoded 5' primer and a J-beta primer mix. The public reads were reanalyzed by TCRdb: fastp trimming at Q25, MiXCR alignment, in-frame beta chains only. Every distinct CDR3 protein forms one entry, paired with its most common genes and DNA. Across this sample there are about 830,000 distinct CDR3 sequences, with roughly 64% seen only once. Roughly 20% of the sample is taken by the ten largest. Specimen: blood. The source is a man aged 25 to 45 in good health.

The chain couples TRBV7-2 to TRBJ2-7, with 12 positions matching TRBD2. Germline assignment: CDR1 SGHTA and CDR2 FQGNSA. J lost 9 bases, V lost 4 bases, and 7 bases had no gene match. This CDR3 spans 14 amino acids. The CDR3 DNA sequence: TGTGCCAGCAGCTCCTGGACTAGCGGGACGGCGCAGTACTTC. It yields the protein CASSSWTSGTAQYF.

This CDR3 reads CSAAIGQGSFNYGYTF. CDR3 nucleotides: TGCAGTGCTGCTATCGGACAGGGAAGTTTTAACTATGGCTACACCTTC. This sequence joins TRBV20-1 and TRBJ1-2, with 8 bases that match TRBD1. This CDR3 region has 16 residues. J lost 1 base, V lost 5 bases, and 12 bases had no gene match. CDR1 and CDR2 from the germline V gene are DFQATT and SNEGSKA (reference sequence).

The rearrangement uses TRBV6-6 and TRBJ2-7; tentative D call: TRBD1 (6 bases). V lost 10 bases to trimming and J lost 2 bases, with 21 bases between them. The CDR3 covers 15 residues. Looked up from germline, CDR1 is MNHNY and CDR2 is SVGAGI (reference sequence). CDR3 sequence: CATLAFATGTYEQYF. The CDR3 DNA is TGTGCCACCCTAGCTTTCGCCACAGGGACCTACGAGCAGTACTTC.

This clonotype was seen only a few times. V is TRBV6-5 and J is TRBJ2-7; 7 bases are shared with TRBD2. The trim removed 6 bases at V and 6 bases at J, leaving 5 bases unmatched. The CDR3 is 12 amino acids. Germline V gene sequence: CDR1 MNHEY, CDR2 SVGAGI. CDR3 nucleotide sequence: TGTGCCAGCAGAGAACCGGGGGGCGAGCAGTACTTC. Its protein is CASREPGGEQYF.

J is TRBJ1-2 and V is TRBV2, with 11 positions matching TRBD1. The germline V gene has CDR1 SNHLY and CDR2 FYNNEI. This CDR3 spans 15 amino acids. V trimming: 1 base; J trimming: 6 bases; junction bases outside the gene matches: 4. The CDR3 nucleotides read TGTGCCAGCAGTGAAGGGACAGGGGGCAGGAATGGCTACACCTTC. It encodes CASSEGTGGRNGYTF.

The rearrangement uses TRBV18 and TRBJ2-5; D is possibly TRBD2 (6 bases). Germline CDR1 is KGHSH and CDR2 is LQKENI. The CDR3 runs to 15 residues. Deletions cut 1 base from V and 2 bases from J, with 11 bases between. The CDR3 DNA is TGTGCCAGCTCACCACAAGGGAGGTTACAAGAGACCCAGTACTTC. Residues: CASSPQGRLQETQYF.

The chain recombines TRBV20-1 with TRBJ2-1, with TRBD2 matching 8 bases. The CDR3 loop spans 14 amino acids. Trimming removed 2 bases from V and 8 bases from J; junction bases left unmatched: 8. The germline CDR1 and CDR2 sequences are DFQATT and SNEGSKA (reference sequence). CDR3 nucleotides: TGCAGTGCTAGACCGGCGGGAGGTTACGATGAGCAGTTCTTC. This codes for CSARPAGGYDEQFF.

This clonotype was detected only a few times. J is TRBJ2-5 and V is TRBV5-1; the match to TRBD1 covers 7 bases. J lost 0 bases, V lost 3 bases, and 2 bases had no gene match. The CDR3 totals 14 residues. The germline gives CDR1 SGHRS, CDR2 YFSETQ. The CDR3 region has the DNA TGCGCCAGCAGCTGGACAGGAGACCAAGAGACCCAGTACTTC. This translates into CASSWTGDQETQYF.

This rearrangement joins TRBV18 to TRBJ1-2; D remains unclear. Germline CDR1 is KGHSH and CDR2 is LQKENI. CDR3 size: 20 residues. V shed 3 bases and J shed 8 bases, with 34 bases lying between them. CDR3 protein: CASSPTPSGLMTSPTKGYTF. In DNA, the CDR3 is TGTGCCAGCTCACCGACCCCTAGTGGATTAATGACATCGCCTACTAAGGGCTACACCTTC.

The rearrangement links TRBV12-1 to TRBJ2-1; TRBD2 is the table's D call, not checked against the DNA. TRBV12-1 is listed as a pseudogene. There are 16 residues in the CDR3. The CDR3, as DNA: TGTGCCAGCAGCTTAGGGACTAGCGGGACCTACAATGAGCAGTTCTTC. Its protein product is CASSLGTSGTYNEQFF.

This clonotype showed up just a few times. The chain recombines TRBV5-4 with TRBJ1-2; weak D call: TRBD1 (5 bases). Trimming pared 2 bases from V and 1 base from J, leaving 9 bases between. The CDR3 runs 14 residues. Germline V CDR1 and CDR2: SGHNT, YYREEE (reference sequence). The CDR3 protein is CASSFDSDNYGYTF. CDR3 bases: TGTGCCAGCAGCTTCGACAGTGATAACTATGGCTACACCTTC.

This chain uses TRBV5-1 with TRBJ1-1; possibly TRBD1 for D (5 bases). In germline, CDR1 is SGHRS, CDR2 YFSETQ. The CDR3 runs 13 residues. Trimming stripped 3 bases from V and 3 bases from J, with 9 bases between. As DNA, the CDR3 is TGCGCCAGCAGCTCCCCAGGGTACACTGAAGCTTTCTTT. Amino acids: CASSSPGYTEAFF.

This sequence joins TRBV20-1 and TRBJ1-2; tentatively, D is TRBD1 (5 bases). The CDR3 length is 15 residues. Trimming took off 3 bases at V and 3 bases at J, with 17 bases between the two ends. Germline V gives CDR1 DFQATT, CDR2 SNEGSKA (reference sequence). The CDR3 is CSASHTYGADYGYTF. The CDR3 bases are TGCAGTGCTAGTCACACCTACGGGGCGGACTATGGCTACACCTTC.

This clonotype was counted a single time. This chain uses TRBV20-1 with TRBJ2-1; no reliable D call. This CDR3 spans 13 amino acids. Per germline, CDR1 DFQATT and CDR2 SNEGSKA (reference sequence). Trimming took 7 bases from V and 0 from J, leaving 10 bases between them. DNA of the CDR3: TGCAGTGTCACCAGCATCTCCTACAATGAGCAGTTCTTC. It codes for CSVTSISYNEQFF.

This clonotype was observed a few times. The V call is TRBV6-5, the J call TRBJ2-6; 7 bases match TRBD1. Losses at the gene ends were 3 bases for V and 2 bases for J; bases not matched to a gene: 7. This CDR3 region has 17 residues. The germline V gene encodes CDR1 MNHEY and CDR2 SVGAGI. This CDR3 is CASSYPSQGAGANVLTF. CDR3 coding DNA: TGTGCCAGCAGTTATCCATCCCAGGGGGCTGGGGCCAACGTCCTGACTTTC.

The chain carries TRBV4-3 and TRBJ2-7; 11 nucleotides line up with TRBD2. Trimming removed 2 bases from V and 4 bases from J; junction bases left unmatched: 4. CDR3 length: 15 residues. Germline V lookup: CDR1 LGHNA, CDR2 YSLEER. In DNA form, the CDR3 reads TGCGCCAGCAGCCAAATTAGCGGGAGGGAGTACGAGCAGTACTTC. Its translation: CASSQISGREYEQYF.

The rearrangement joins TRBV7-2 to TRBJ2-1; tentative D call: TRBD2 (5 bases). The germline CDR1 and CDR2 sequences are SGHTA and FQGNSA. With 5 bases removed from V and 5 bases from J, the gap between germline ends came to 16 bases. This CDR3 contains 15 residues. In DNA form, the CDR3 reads TGTGCCAGCAGCCCGACTTGGGAGCGGAACAATGAGCAGTTCTTC. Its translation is CASSPTWERNNEQFF.

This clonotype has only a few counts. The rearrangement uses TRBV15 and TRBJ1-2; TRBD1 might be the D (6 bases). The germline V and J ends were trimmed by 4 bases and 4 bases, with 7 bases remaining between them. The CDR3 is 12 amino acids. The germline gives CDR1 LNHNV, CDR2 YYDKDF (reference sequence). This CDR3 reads CATSTTGYGYTF. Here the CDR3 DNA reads TGTGCCACCAGCACGACAGGCTATGGCTACACCTTC.

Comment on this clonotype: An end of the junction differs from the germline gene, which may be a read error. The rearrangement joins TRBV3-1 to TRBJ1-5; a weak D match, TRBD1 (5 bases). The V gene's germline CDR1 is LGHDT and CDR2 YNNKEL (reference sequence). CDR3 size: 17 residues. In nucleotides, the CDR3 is TGTGCCTGCAGCCAAGGTTTTTGGGGGGGTATCAATCAGCCCCAGCATTTT. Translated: CACSQGFWGGINQPQHF. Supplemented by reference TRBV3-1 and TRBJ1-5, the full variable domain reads DTAVSQTPKYLVTQMGNDKSIKCEQNLGHDTMYWYKQDSKKFLKIMFSYNNKELIINETVPNRFSPKSPDKAHLNLHINSLELGDSAVYFCACSQGFWGGINQPQHFGDGTRLSIL.

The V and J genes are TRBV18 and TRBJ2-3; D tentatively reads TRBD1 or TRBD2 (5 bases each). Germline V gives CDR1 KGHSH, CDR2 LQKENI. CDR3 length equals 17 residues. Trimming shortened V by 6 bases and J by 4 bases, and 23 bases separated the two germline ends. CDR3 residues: CASSHNPGTPGADTQYF. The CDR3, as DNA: TGTGCCAGCTCGCACAACCCCGGGACCCCCGGCGCAGATACGCAGTATTTT.

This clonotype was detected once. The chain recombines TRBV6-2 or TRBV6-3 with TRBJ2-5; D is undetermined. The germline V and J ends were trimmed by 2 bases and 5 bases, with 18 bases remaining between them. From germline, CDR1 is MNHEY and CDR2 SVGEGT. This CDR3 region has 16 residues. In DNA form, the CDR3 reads TGTGCCAGCAGTTACAATCGGATCACGCGATCGGAGACCCAGTACTTC. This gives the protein CASSYNRITRSETQYF.

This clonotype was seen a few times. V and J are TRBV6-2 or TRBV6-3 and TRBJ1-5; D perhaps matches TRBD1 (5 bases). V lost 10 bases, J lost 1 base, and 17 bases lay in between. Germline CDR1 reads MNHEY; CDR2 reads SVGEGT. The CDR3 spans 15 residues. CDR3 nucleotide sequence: TGTGCCACCTGGGGGGACGAGGCCAGCAATCAGCCCCAGCATTTT. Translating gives CATWGDEASNQPQHF.

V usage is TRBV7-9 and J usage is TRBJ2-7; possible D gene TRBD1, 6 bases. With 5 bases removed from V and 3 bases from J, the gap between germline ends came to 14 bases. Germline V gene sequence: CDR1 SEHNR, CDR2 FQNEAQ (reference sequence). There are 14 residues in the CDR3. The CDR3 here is CASSQRDTGYEQYF. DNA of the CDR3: TGTGCCAGCAGCCAACGGGACACGGGCTACGAGCAGTACTTC.